The text below deals with one T cell receptor beta chain. Original methodology: Counts of nucleated cells, estimated from reference gene primer amplification, were obtained. Sequencing was performed with immunoSEQ multiplex PCR; in TCRdb, only in-frame clones are kept and a portion is missing. The V and J calls and clone size were taken over from that table, and D and trimming were inferred from the DNA. Among about 330,000 clones listed, approximately 88% were seen once. The source of the sample is a study of blood T cell repertoires in COVID-19. Study-wide context: COVID-19 samples collected from the United States, Italy and Spain covered acute and convalescent phases. T cells, B-cell-depleted T cells, or PBMCs supplied cDNA or gDNA.

The CDR3 sequence is 15 residues long. Trimming left V 4 bases short and J 1 base short, with 14 bases between. Germline values: CDR1 SGHRS, CDR2 YFSETQ. This sequence joins TRBV5-1 and TRBJ1-1, with D unresolved. The receptor was derived from a woman between 45 and 65 years old with active or convalescent COVID-19. The sample consisted of peripheral blood. The DNA of the CDR3 is TGCGCCAGCAGCCCCCGTGACGGGGAGAACACTGAAGCTTTCTTT. Translation: CASSPRDGENTEAFF.